This T cell receptor (beta chain) derives from a study of blood T cell repertoires in COVID-19. Across the study: T cells, B-cell-depleted T cells, or PBMCs supplied cDNA or gDNA.

Assay used: immunoSEQ multiplex PCR; TCRdb lists only in-frame clones, some missing. This table holds about 110,000 clones, roughly 80% found once. Of note for this clone: The sample has other DNA sequences that encode this CDR3 too.

This receptor was taken from a human donor in a cohort sampled during active COVID-19. The material sequenced was peripheral blood.

CDR3 residues: CASSLVAGSSYEQYF. CDR3 DNA sequence: TGCGCCAGCAGCTTGGTTGCAGGGTCTTCCTACGAGCAGTACTTC. The J gene is TRBJ2-7, the V gene TRBV5-1, with a weak D call TRBD1 (5 bases). The CDR3 length is 15 residues. Germline values: CDR1 SGHRS, CDR2 YFSETQ. Deletions cut 0 bases from V and 1 base from J, with 11 bases between.